This paragraph covers one T cell receptor (beta chain) sequence. Its antigen is undetermined. The data derive from a study of OX40 agonist ivuxolimab in advanced cancers. Study results and limitations: Compared with CD4+, CD8+ T cells on average had more expanded clones. Clonal expansion from baseline to week 6 occurred in both CD4+ and CD8+ T cells.

Sampling times: baseline, cycle 4 day 1, cycle 7 day 1. Germline V CDR1 and CDR2: LNHDA, SQIVND (reference sequence). The V and J ends lost 0 bases and 0 bases respectively, with 18 bases between them. The CDR3 extends over 18 amino acids. Data came from immunoSEQ multiplex PCR; TCRdb stores just in-frame clones and leaves some out. The table includes over 30,000 clones, roughly 86% detected once. Sequencing was performed on CD4+ or CD8+ T cells sorted from blood, taken in a trial of the OX40 agonist ivuxolimab. This receptor was identified in an adult with an advanced solid tumor such as melanoma, head and neck, liver or kidney cancer. The chain uses TRBV19 and TRBJ2-7, with D maybe TRBD1 (6 bases). The CDR3 DNA follows: TGTGCCAGTAGTATAGAGTTCGGCAGGGGCAGAAGCTCCTACGAGCAGTACTTC. Its protein is CASSIEFGRGRSSYEQYF.